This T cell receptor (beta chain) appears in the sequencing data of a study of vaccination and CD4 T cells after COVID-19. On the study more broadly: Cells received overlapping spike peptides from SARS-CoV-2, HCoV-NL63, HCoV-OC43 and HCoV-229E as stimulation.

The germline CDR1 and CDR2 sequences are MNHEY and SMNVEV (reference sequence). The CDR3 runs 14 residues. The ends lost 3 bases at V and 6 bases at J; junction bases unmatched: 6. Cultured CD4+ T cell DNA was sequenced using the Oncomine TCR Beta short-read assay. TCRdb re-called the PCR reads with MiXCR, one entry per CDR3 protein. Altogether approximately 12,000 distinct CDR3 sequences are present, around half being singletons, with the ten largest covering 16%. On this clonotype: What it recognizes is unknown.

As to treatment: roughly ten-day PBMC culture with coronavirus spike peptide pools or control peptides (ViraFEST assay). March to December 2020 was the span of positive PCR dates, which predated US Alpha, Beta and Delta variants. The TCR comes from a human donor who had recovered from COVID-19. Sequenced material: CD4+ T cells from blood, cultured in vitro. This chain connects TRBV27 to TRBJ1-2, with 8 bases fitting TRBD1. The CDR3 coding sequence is TGTGCCAGCAGTTTTTATCAGGGGGCGGATGGCTACACCTTC. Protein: CASSFYQGADGYTF.